The TCR beta chain described here comes from a study of Tregs in tolerant kidney transplant recipients (dated by TCRdb to between 2019 and 2020). Background for the entire study: The transplants used related donors with nonmyeloablative bone marrow transplantation, and mixed chimerism in the human trials was transient. TCRbeta sequencing was used in the study to identify donor-specific regulatory T cells before combined kidney and bone marrow transplantation, and the identified cells were then tracked after transplant.

Overall study outcomes, separate from this receptor: Although technical replication error seemed to be minimal, the question of biological reproducibility was not addressed directly. Because the study included only a small number of patients, the results must be confirmed in larger populations and under other immunosuppression protocols. Expanding Tregs with activated donor B cells appeared to identify the most biologically relevant and donor-specific TCRbeta repertoire. In tolerant patients, the expansion of donor-specific Tregs was greater than global Treg expansion, suggesting that the expansion was antigen-driven rather than nonspecific. For some patients the PCR primers changed over time, which made it impossible to compare the samples from those patients at the nucleotide level.

On this clone itself: The specificity of this receptor is unknown. Base qualities were left out, and no much larger clone turns up one base away.

The junction shows trimming of 5 bases on V and 8 bases on J, and the gene matches do not reach 5 bases of it. The germline V gene gives CDR1 as SGHNT and CDR2 as YENEEA. From cysteine to phenylalanine, the CDR3 is 13 amino acids long. Just the 39-base CDR3 DNA is kept, in frame starting at base 1. Per the publication, the time point label means: blood sample drawn before combined kidney and bone marrow transplant. Unstimulated Tregs (CD4+CD25+CD127-), CD4+ non-Tregs (CD4+CD25-), CD4 and CD8 cells were FACS-sorted from thawed PBMCs. The patients were 4 recipients of combined kidney and bone marrow transplants from the ITN036ST trial, and samples were available only for these trial subjects. Healthy control blood was processed to PBMCs with a Ficoll density gradient and then cryopreserved, whereas patient PBMCs were collected both before and after transplant. For TCRbeta CDR3 sequencing, genomic DNA from the sorted cells was extracted using the QIAGEN DNeasy Blood and Tissue Kit. High-throughput TCRbeta CDR3 sequencing, which included PCR amplification with bias correction and internal controls, was done commercially through immunoSEQ. The original pipeline was this. Unique productive TCRbeta sequences were defined by CDR3 nucleotide sequence where primers matched, otherwise by CDR3 amino acid sequence with Vbeta and Jbeta genes. To correct for sorting error, sequences found in more than one sorted population at a frequency ratio of 2:1 or less were discarded, and the remaining shared sequences were assigned to the population with the higher frequency. Sequences were defined as donor-reactive when expanded at least 5-fold in CFSE-low cells versus unstimulated cells and present at a frequency of at least 0.01% in CFSE-low cells. Repertoire divergence was quantified by Jensen-Shannon divergence calculated from the top 100 TCRbeta sequences ranked by frequency. For samples with multiple sequencing runs, sorting error was corrected in each run separately before the runs were combined. This is the immuneACCESS table as TCRdb keeps it, with only in-frame sequences that have V and J called. A part of the clones is gone; compared with another copy, unresolved V genes explain less than half, and the rest is unexplained. The V and J calls and clone size come from that table; D and trimming were worked out from the DNA. Here the sample has about 77,000 clones; about 98% occur a single time. Clones ranked in the top ten supply around 0.58% of the sample.

This specimen consisted of CD4+ T cells from blood, obtained before the transplant. This TCR was sampled from a human donor who received a combined kidney and bone marrow transplant. The V and J genes are TRBV11-3 and TRBJ1-2, with 10 bases aligning to TRBD1. The DNA sequence is given as TGTGCCAGCAGCAGCGGGACAGGGGTCGGCTACACCTTC. Translated, this gives CASSSGTGVGYTF.